Listed below are T cell receptor beta chains from one sample, sequenced in a study of blood T cells in healthy people across ages. TCRdb reprocessed the 5' RACE reads with MiXCR, giving one entry per CDR3 protein. The repertoire holds about 1.4 million distinct CDR3 sequences, with roughly 64% as singletons. Sequencing input: blood. These receptor sequences come from a man aged 18 to 35 in good health. The CDR3 runs from the conserved cysteine through the conserved F or W. Each record gives: J gene, clone size, V gene, D gene, CDR3 DNA, CDR3 protein. A D gene is named only where the DNA matches it firmly. Clone size, where shown, is once, few, many, or a class for clones that have expanded.

J: TRBJ2-5
size: few
V: TRBV6-6
D: TRBD1
DNA: TGTGCCAGCAGACCGGACAGGGTGATTCAAGAGACCCAGTACTTC
CDR3: CASRPDRVIQETQYF

J: TRBJ2-7
size: few
V: TRBV29-1
D: NA
DNA: TGCAGCGTTGAAGATGGCCTCAGAAACGAGCAGTACTTC
CDR3: CSVEDGLRNEQYF

J: TRBJ2-4
size: NA
V: TRBV11-2
D: NA
DNA: TGTGCCAGCATAAAGGGGCGAAAGCAGTACTTC
CDR3: CASIKGRKQYF

J: TRBJ1-1
size: NA
V: TRBV2
D: NA
DNA: TGTGCCAGCCGGACTCATGGGGGGTCCACTGAAGCTTTCTTT
CDR3: CASRTHGGSTEAFF

J: TRBJ1-4
size: NA
V: TRBV28
D: TRBD1
DNA: TGTGCCAGCACCGATACAGGGGACGTGGAAAAACTGTTTTTT
CDR3: CASTDTGDVEKLFF

J: TRBJ1-4
size: NA
V: TRBV4-1
D: NA
DNA: TGCGCCAGCAGCCAAATTGAGGGAGTTGGAGAAAAACTGTTTTTT
CDR3: CASSQIEGVGEKLFF

J: TRBJ2-7
size: few
V: TRBV27
D: TRBD1
DNA: TGTGCCAGCAGTGCCGGGGGACAGGGGATTTACGAGCAGTACTTC
CDR3: CASSAGGQGIYEQYF

J: TRBJ1-6
size: NA
V: TRBV6-6
D: NA
DNA: TGTGCCAGCAGCTTCCGGGACTCCGATTCACCCCTCCACTTT
CDR3: CASSFRDSDSPLHF

J: TRBJ2-1
size: NA
V: TRBV2
D: NA
DNA: TGTGCCAGCAGTGATAGGAGTATTTACAATGAGCAGTTCTTC
CDR3: CASSDRSIYNEQFF

J: TRBJ2-7
size: few
V: TRBV5-5
D: TRBD1
DNA: TGTGCCAGCAGCCTCCGGATGACAGGGACCGAGCAGTACTTC
CDR3: CASSLRMTGTEQYF

J: TRBJ2-5
size: few
V: TRBV7-8
D: TRBD2
DNA: TGTGCCAGCAGCTTAGCGGGGCTAGCGGGGTACCAAGAGACCCAGTACTTC
CDR3: CASSLAGLAGYQETQYF

J: TRBJ2-1
size: few
V: TRBV29-1
D: TRBD2
DNA: TGCAGCGTTGAAGGTGTGCTAGCGGGAGAACGCTCCTACAATGAGCAGTTCTTC
CDR3: CSVEGVLAGERSYNEQFF

J: TRBJ1-6
size: few
V: TRBV7-2
D: TRBD1
DNA: TGTGCCAGCAGCCTAGGGACAGGCCCCCAGCAGGATTCACCCCTCCACTTT
CDR3: CASSLGTGPQQDSPLHF

J: TRBJ2-7
size: few
V: TRBV20-1
D: NA
DNA: TGCAGTGCGCCACTAGCTACCAAGCGCTCCTACGAGCAGTACTTC
CDR3: CSAPLATKRSYEQYF

J: TRBJ1-2
size: NA
V: TRBV5-1
D: NA
DNA: TGCGCCAGCAGCGACCCCGGACTCCCCTATGGCTACACCTTC
CDR3: CASSDPGLPYGYTF

J: TRBJ2-1
size: NA
V: TRBV28
D: NA
DNA: TGTGCCAGCAGTGTAATCAAGGGCAATGAGCAGTTCTTC
CDR3: CASSVIKGNEQFF

J: TRBJ2-6
size: NA
V: TRBV10-3
D: NA
DNA: TGTGCCATCAGTGAGTTTCAGCAGACTGGGGCCAACGTCCTGACTTTC
CDR3: CAISEFQQTGANVLTF

J: TRBJ2-2
size: NA
V: TRBV20-1
D: NA
DNA: TGCAGTGCCAGACACGGGGGGCCCTCGAACACCGGGGAGCTGTTTTTT
CDR3: CSARHGGPSNTGELFF

J: TRBJ2-6
size: NA
V: TRBV4-1
D: NA
DNA: TGCGCCAGCAGCCAAGCCCTCTCGGGGGTGGCTGGGGCCAACGTCCTGACTTTC
CDR3: CASSQALSGVAGANVLTF

J: TRBJ2-5
size: few
V: TRBV5-1
D: TRBD2
DNA: TGCGCCACAGCACCGACTAGCGGGACGGAGACCCAGTACTTC
CDR3: CATAPTSGTETQYF

J: TRBJ2-5
size: few
V: TRBV6-5
D: NA
DNA: TGTGCCAGCAGTGAACCGGGATCGGGCCAAGAGACCCAGTACTTC
CDR3: CASSEPGSGQETQYF

J: TRBJ1-2
size: once
V: TRBV6-5
D: NA
DNA: TGTGCCAGCAGTTACTCCCCCCACTATGGCTACACCTTC
CDR3: CASSYSPHYGYTF

J: TRBJ2-7
size: NA
V: TRBV5-1
D: TRBD1
DNA: TGCGCCAGCAGCCCGGGACAGGGCAATGACGAGCAGTACTTC
CDR3: CASSPGQGNDEQYF

J: TRBJ1-2
size: NA
V: TRBV29-1
D: NA
DNA: TGCAGCTTCTCCCCCGGGACAACTAATGGGGGCTACACCTTC
CDR3: CSFSPGTTNGGYTF

J: TRBJ1-2
size: NA
V: TRBV15
D: NA
DNA: TGTGCCACCAGCTTAGACCTGAGTCTCTATGGCTACACCTTC
CDR3: CATSLDLSLYGYTF

J: TRBJ2-1
size: NA
V: TRBV7-8
D: NA
DNA: TGTGCCAGCAGCCGAGGGCCAAACCCCAACAATGAGCAGTTCTTC
CDR3: CASSRGPNPNNEQFF

J: TRBJ2-1
size: NA
V: TRBV12-3/TRBV12-4
D: TRBD1
DNA: TGTGCCAGCATCTACGGGACAGGGCTTACTTCTGGTCCGGGTGAGCAGTTCTTC
CDR3: CASIYGTGLTSGPGEQFF

J: TRBJ2-1
size: NA
V: TRBV4-2
D: NA
DNA: TGTGCCAGCAGTCTCATGTCGCAGGGACCCAATGAGCAGTTCTTC
CDR3: CASSLMSQGPNEQFF

J: TRBJ2-6
size: few
V: TRBV15
D: NA
DNA: TGTGCCACCAGCAGAGTTCCACAGTTCGGGGCCAACGTCCTGACTTTC
CDR3: CATSRVPQFGANVLTF

J: TRBJ1-5
size: NA
V: TRBV7-8
D: NA
DNA: TGTGCCAGCAGCTTACGGGCCCTGGGGGATCAGCCCCAGCATTTT
CDR3: CASSLRALGDQPQHF

J: TRBJ2-7
size: once
V: TRBV25-1
D: TRBD2
DNA: TGTGCCAGCAGTGAAAGCGGGAGGGTTTACGAGCAGTACTTC
CDR3: CASSESGRVYEQYF

J: TRBJ2-3
size: few
V: TRBV12-5
D: NA
DNA: TGTGCTAGTGGTCCGGGGGCGATTAGCACAGATACGCAGTATTTT
CDR3: CASGPGAISTDTQYF

J: TRBJ1-1
size: many
V: TRBV12-3/TRBV12-4
D: NA
DNA: TGTGCCAGCAGTTCAGGGAACACTGAAGCTTTCTTT
CDR3: CASSSGNTEAFF

J: TRBJ2-7
size: few
V: TRBV29-1
D: NA
DNA: TGCAGCGTTGATTGGGGAGGCGAGCAGTACTTC
CDR3: CSVDWGGEQYF

J: TRBJ1-2
size: NA
V: TRBV20-1
D: TRBD1
DNA: TGCAGTGCTGGCAGAGGGGGCAGTCACTATGGCTACACCTTC
CDR3: CSAGRGGSHYGYTF

J: TRBJ2-3
size: NA
V: TRBV20-1
D: TRBD2
DNA: TGCAGTGCTCCGGGGGGAGATACGCAGTATTTT
CDR3: CSAPGGDTQYF

J: TRBJ2-7
size: few
V: TRBV20-1
D: NA
DNA: TGCAGTGCCCCTGTTGCGTACGAGCAGTACTTC
CDR3: CSAPVAYEQYF

J: TRBJ2-1
size: once
V: TRBV6-4
D: NA
DNA: TGTGCCAGCAGTGAGACTGCCATGCGGGGGCCCAACAATGAGCAGTTCTTC
CDR3: CASSETAMRGPNNEQFF

J: TRBJ2-1
size: NA
V: TRBV20-1
D: NA
DNA: TGCAGTGCTAGAGACCCAGGGGGAGGTGGGTACAATGAGCAGTTCTTC
CDR3: CSARDPGGGGYNEQFF

J: TRBJ2-2
size: NA
V: TRBV4-3
D: NA
DNA: TGCGCCAGCAGCCAAGAGAGCCTCTTAACCGGGGAGCTGTTTTTT
CDR3: CASSQESLLTGELFF

J: TRBJ2-2
size: NA
V: TRBV10-3
D: TRBD1
DNA: TGTGCCATCAGTGATTTAGGGGCAGGGGGCACCGGGGAGCTGTTTTTT
CDR3: CAISDLGAGGTGELFF

J: TRBJ2-5
size: NA
V: TRBV3-1
D: NA
DNA: TGTGCCAGCACCCTAGGGGGAACCGTCCAAGAGACCCAGTACTTC
CDR3: CASTLGGTVQETQYF

J: TRBJ1-1
size: NA
V: TRBV4-3
D: TRBD1
DNA: TGCGCCAGCAGCCAAGAATCGCGGGACAGCTTTTACACTGAAGCTTTCTTT
CDR3: CASSQESRDSFYTEAFF